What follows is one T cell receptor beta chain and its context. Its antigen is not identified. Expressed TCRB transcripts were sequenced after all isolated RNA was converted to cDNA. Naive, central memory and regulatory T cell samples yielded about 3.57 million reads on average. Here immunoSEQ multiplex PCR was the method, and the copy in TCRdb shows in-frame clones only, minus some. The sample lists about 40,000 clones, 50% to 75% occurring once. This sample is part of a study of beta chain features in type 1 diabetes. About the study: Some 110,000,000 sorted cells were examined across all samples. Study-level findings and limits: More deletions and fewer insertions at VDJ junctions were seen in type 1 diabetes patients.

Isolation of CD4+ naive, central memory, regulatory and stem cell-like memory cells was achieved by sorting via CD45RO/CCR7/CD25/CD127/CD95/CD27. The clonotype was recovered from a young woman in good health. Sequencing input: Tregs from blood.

The CDR3 nucleotides read TGTGCCAGTAGTATCTCGCTCCTTCGGAGAACGAACACCGGGGAGCTGTTTTTT. Encoded protein: CASSISLLRRTNTGELFF. This chain joins TRBV19 and TRBJ2-2; no firm D call. The CDR3 loop spans 18 amino acids. Germline V gene data show CDR1 as LNHDA and CDR2 as SQIVND (reference sequence). Trimming left V 3 bases short and J 0 bases short, with 17 bases between.